One T cell receptor (beta chain) is described in this entry. Its antigen is as yet unknown. Data came from immunoSEQ multiplex PCR; TCRdb stores just in-frame clones and leaves some out. The sample holds 45,000 to 55,000 clones, under 85% seen once. Per germline, CDR1 KGHSH and CDR2 LQKENI. V dropped 6 bases and J dropped 2 bases, with 11 bases sitting between them. CDR3 length: 13 residues. Time point described: week 35, safety follow-up. In every dose of vaccine, 300 ug of mutant IDH1 20-mer peptide was given alongside topical imiquimod. Eight vaccine doses were administered to patients at weeks 1, 3, 5, 7, 11, 15, 19 and 23. Each tumor in the donors was a new WHO grade 3 or 4 astrocytoma, IDH1-mutant and ATRX-lost. The source of the sample is a study of a mutant IDH1 vaccine in newly diagnosed glioma. Study-level information: First vaccine doses came 4-6 weeks after radiotherapy alone, or with temozolomide cycles.

Overall study results and limits: Seemingly, pseudoprogression had no relation to changes in the top peripheral T cell clonotypes.

This TCR was sampled from a man aged 35-49 years with glioma. Sequences were derived from PBMCs, sampled from a glioma patient whose treatment included an IDH1 peptide vaccine. The V and J genes are TRBV18 and TRBJ2-7; either TRBD1 or TRBD2 may fit D (5 bases each). The CDR3 bases are TGTGCCAGCTCCGGGTGGGGACCCTACGAGCAGTACTTC. It encodes CASSGWGPYEQYF.